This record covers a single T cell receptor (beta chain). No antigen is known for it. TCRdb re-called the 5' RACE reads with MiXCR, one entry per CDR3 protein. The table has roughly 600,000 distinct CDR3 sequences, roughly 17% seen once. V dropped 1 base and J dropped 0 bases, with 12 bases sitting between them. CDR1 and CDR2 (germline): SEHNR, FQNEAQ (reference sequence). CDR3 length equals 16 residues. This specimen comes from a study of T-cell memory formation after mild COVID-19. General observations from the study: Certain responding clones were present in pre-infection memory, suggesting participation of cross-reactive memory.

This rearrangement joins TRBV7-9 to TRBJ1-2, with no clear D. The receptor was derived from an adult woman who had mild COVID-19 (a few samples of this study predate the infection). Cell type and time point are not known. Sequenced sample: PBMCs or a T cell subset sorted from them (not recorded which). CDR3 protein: CASSLDPGSANYGYTF. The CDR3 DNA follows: TGTGCCAGCAGCTTAGACCCGGGATCCGCTAACTATGGCTACACCTTC.